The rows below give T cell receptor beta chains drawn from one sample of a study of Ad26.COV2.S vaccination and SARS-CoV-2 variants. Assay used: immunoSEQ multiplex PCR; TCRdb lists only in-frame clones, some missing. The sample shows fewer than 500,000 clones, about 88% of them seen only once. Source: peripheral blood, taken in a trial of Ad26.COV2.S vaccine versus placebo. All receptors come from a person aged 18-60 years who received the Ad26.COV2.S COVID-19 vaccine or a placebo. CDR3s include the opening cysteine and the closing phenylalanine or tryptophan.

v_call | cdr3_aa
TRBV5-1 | CASSLGVAGFGETQYF
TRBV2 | CASSSSYEQYF
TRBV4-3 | CASSPAAGGAYEKLFF
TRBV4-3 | CASSQGGGQETQYF
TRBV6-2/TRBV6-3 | CASSYFTSGRGRNEQFF
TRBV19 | CASMRRTHGPQHF
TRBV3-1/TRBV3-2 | CASSQGAGWQLGYGYTF
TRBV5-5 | CASSATGNTEAFF
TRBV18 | CASSPLDRAYGYTF
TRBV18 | CASSPWEIQATNEKLFF
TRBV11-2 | CASSFRLGVTDTQYF
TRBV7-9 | CASSPRQGAGETQYF
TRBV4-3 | CASSQGGTVANYEQYF
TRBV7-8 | CASSLAGDNNEQFF
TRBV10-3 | CAIRPTGGGNEQFF
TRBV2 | CASSFRSSGTKQFF
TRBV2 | CASRQQGTNQPQHF
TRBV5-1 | CASSWGTGGTEAFF
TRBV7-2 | CASSAVREHEQYF
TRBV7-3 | CASSPRTGANSGANVLTF
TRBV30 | CAWRPGGVRGYTF
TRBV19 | CASSIVGQVLYNSPLHF
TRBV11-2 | CASSLGGSSYEQYF
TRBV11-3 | CASSLAATWPIYF
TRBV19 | CASTDLGGTERNTIYF
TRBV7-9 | CASSRRGPEAFF
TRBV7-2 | CASSLYGRGQETQYF
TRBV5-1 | CASSLRDRAYEQYF
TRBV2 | CASSAQGARNQPQHF
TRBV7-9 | CASSFISDRRNEQFF
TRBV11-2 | CASSLDRSQIYGYTF
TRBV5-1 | CASSPGTTNEKLFF
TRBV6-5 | CASSRGTFPGNTIYF
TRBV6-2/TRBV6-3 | CASSFVGQGNQPQHF
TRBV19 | CASSNGGGQRWETQYF
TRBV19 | CASSPRQGRDEQFF
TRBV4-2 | CASSLRRRTRDEQYF
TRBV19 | CASSIQGETQYF
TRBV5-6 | CASSFGVGAGELFF
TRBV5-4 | CATNTGLAEETQYF
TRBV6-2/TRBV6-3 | CASSYGGVGIQYF
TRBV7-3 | CASSLTVGPWNTQYF
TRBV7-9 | CASSLPTGTGYRRNTIYF
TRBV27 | CASSPSIEDGELFF
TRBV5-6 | CASSPDLGYEKLFF
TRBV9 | CASSAPGRGGGYTF
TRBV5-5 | CASSLGSSNQPQHF
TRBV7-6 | CASSFLLGAGETQYF
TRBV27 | CASSSSSGPQHF
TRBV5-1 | CASSWEHRASSPLHF
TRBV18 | CASSPSAASYNEQFF
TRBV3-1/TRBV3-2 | CASSSDAATDTQYF
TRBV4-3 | CASSQDDGGDTEAFF
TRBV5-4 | CASSFEAVNTEAFF
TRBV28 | CASSTTAWASHYGYTF
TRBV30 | CAWSTVSTDTQYF
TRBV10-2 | CASEGGDSGNTIYF